This TCR beta chain originates from a study of blood T cell repertoires in COVID-19. Study-wide context: T cells, B-cell-depleted T cells, or PBMCs provided the cDNA or gDNA that served as material.

The CDR3 sequence is 16 residues long. V was shortened by 1 base and J by 8 bases, with 20 bases between the two germline ends. Per the germline V gene, CDR1 is MGHRA and CDR2 is YSYEKL. In the authors' workflow: Nucleated cell counts were estimated from reference gene primer amplification. Measured with immunoSEQ multiplex PCR; TCRdb has only the in-frame clones, and not every one. V, J and clone size are taken as reported in that table, and D and trimming were inferred from the DNA itself. The table lists 240,000 or so clones, roughly 87% of them singletons. The source of this sequence is a man aged 60 to 75 who had recovered from COVID-19. The sequencing input was peripheral blood. The chain couples TRBV4-1 to TRBJ1-2; D not certain. CDR3 region: CASSQVMAQVGGGYTF. The CDR3 DNA is TGCGCCAGCAGCCAAGTTATGGCGCAGGTCGGAGGGGGCTACACCTTC.